The source of this T cell receptor beta chain is a study of regulatory T cells in long-lasting Graves disease. Arm-PCR with iRepertoire HTBI primers amplified the CDR3 regions for these TCR beta libraries. MiXCR, run by TCRdb on the multiplex PCR reads, gives a single entry per CDR3 protein. The table has roughly 430,000 distinct CDR3 sequences, over 20% seen once. This CDR3 is built from 15 residues. V was pared by 0 bases and J by 4 bases, with 12 bases between. Germline CDR1 KGHSH, CDR2 LQKENI. Time point of the sample: persistent/refractory GD, antithyroid drugs over 5 years with positive TRAb. Following extraction of RNA from PBMCs, that RNA was used to make the TCR library.

The chain carries TRBV18 and TRBJ1-1, with TRBD1 as a possible D gene (5 bases). The clonotype comes from a female donor with Graves disease. The specimen was peripheral blood mononuclear cells (PBMCs), collected when the disease was refractory, from a patient treated with antithyroid drugs. The CDR3 here is CASSPPGEGSTEAFF. CDR3 nucleotide sequence: TGTGCCAGCTCACCACCGGGGGAGGGGAGCACTGAAGCTTTCTTT.